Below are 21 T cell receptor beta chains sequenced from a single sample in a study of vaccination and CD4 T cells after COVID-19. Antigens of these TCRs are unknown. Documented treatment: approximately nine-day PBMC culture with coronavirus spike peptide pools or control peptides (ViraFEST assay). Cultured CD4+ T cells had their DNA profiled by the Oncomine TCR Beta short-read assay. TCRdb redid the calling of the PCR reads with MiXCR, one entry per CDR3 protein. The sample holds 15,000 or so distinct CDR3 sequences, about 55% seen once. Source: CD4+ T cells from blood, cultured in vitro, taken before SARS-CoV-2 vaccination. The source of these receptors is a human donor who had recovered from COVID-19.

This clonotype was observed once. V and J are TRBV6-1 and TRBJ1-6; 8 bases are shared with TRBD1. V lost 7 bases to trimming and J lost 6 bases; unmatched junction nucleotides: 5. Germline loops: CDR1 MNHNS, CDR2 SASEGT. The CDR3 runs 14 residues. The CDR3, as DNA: TGTGCCAGCATGCAGGGGGCCCTTAATTCACCCCTCCACTTT. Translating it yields CASMQGALNSPLHF.

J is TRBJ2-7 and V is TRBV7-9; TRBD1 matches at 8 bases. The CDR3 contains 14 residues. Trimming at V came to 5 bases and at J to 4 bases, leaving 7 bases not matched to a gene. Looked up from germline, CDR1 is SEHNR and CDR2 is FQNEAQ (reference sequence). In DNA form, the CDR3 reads TGTGCCAGCAGCCCCCGGCAGGGGGCATACGAGCAGTACTTC. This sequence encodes CASSPRQGAYEQYF.

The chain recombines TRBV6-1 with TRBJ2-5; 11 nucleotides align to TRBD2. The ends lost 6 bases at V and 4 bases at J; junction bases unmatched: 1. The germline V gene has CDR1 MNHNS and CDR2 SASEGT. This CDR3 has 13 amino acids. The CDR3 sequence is CASRTSGGETQYF. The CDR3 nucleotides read TGTGCCAGCAGAACTAGCGGGGGAGAGACCCAGTACTTC.

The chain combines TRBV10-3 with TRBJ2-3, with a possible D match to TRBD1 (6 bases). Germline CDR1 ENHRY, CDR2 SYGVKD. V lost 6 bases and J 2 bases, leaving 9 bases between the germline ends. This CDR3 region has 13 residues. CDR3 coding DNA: TGTGCCATCAGGGACAGTATCACAGATACGCAGTATTTT. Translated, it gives CAIRDSITDTQYF.

This CDR3 is CSGSTGTVNTEAFF. The DNA for the CDR3 is TGCAGCGGGTCAACCGGGACGGTGAACACTGAAGCTTTCTTT. The V call is TRBV29-1, the J call TRBJ1-1, with D perhaps matching TRBD1 (5 bases). Deletions cut 7 bases from V and 0 bases from J, with 15 bases between. CDR3 length equals 14 residues. Germline CDR1 SQVTM, CDR2 ANQGSEA.

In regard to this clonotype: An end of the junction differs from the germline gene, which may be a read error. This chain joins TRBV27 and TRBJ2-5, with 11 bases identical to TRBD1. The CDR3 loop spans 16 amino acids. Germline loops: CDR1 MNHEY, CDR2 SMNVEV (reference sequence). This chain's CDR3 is CASRRGTGGGQEIQYF. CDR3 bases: TGTGCCAGCAGGCGGGGGACAGGGGGGGGCCAAGAGATCCAGTACTTC.

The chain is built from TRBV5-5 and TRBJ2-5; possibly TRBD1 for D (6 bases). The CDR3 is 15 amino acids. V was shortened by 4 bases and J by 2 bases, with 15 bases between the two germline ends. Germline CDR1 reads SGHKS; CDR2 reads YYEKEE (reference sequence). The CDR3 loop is CASSGGQKIQETQYF. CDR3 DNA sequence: TGTGCCAGCAGCGGCGGACAGAAGATACAAGAGACCCAGTACTTC.

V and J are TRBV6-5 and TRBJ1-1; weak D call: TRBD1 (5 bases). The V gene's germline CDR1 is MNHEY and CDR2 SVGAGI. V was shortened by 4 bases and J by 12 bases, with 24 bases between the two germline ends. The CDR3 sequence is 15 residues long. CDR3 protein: CASSLGLRGDPVTFF. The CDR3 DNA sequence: TGTGCCAGCAGTTTGGGTCTCCGGGGCGACCCGGTTACTTTCTTT.

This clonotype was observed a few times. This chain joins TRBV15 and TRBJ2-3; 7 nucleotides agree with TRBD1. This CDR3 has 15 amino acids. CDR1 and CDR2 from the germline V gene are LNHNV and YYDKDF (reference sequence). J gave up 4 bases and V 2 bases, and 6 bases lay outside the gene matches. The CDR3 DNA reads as TGTGCCACCAGCAGATCGGTTCAGGGGGCAGATACGCAGTATTTT. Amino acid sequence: CATSRSVQGADTQYF.

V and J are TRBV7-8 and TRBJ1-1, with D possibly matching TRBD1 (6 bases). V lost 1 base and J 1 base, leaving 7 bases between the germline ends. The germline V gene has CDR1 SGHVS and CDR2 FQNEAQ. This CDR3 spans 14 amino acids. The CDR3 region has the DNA TGTGCCAGCAGCTTAGGGACAGCGAACACTGAAGCTTTCTTT. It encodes CASSLGTANTEAFF.

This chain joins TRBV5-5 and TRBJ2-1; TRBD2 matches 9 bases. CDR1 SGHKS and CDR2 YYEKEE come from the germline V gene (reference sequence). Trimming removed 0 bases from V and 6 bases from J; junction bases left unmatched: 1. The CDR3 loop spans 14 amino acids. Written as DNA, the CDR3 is TGTGCCAGCAGCTTGGGGCGGGAGGGCAATGAGCAGTTCTTC. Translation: CASSLGREGNEQFF. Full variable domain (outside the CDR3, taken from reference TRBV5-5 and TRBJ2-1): DAGVTQSPTHLIKTRGQQVTLRCSPISGHKSVSWYQQVLGQGPQFIFQYYEKEERGRGNFPDRFSARQFPNYSSELNVNALLLGDSALYLCASSLGREGNEQFFGPGTRLTVL.

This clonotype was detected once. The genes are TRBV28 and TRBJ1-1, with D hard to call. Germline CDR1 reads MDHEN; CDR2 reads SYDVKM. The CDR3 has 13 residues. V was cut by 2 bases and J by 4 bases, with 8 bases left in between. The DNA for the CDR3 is TGTGCCAGCAGTTTAGGGATCGGCACTGAAGCTTTCTTT. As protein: CASSLGIGTEAFF. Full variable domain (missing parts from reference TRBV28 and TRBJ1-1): DVKVTQSSRYLVKRTGEKVFLECVQDMDHENMFWYRQDPGLGLRLIYFSYDVKMKEKGDIPEGYSVSREKKERFSLILESASTNQTSMYLCASSLGIGTEAFFGQGTRLTVV.

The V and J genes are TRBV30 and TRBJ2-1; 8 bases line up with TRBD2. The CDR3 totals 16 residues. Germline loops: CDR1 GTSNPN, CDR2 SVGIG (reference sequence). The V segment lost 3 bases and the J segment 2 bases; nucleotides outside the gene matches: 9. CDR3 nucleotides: TGTGCCTGGAGCACGACCCTTAGCGGGACCTACAATGAGCAGTTCTTC. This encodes CAWSTTLSGTYNEQFF.

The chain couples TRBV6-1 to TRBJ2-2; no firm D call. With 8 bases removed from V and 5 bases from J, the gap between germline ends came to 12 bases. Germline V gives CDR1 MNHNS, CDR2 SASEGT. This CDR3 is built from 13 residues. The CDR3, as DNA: TGTGCCAGCCACACTGGGGAAACCGGGGAGCTGTTTTTT. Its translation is CASHTGETGELFF.

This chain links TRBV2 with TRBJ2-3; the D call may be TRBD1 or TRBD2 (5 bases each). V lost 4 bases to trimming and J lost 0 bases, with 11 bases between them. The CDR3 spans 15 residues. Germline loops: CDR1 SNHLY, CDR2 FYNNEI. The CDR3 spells CASSGQRPSTDTQYF. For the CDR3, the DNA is TGTGCCAGCAGTGGACAGCGGCCCAGCACAGATACGCAGTATTTT.

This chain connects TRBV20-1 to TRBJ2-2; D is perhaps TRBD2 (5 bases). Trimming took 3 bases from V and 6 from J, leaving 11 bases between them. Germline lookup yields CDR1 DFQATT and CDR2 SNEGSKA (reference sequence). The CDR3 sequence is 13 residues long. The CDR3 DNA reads TGCAGTGCTAGTGAGGGAGAGGCCGGGGAGCTGTTTTTT. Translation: CSASEGEAGELFF.

The DNA of the CDR3 is TGTGCCAGCAGTTTATGGGGGGATAGCAATCAGCCCCAGCATTTT. Encoded protein: CASSLWGDSNQPQHF. J is TRBJ1-5 and V is TRBV28; TRBD1 is a possible D gene (5 bases). Between the trimmed V and J ends, which lost 0 bases and 0 bases, there was a span of 6 bases. CDR3 length equals 15 residues. Germline CDR1 reads MDHEN; CDR2 reads SYDVKM.

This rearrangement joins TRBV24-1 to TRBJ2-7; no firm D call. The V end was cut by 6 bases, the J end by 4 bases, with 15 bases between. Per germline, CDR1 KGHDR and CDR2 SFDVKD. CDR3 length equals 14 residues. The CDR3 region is CATSSHTAPYEQYF. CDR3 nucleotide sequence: TGTGCCACCAGTAGCCATACGGCCCCGTACGAGCAGTACTTC.

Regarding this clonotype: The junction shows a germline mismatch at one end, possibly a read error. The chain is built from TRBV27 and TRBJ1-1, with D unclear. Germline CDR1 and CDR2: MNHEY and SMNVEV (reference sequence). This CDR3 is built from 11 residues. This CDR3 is CASHKNTGAFF. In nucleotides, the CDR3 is TGTGCCAGCCATAAGAACACTGGAGCTTTCTTT.

The CDR3 nucleotides are TGTGCCAGCGGGGACAGGGGGACTTTCTTT. Amino acid sequence: CASGDRGTFF. The chain has TRBV2 and TRBJ1-1, with 11 bases matching TRBD1. V gave up 8 bases and J gave up 12 bases; unmatched junction bases: 2. Germline lookup yields CDR1 SNHLY and CDR2 FYNNEI. This CDR3 has 10 amino acids.

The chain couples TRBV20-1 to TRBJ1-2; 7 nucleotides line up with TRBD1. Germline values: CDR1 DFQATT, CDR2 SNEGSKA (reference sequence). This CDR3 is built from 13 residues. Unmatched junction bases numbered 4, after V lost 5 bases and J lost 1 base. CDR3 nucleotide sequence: TGCAGTGCTCCGGGACAGAATAACTATGGCTACACCTTC. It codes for CSAPGQNNYGYTF.